This entry concerns a single T cell receptor beta chain. These data are taken from a study of blood T cell repertoires in COVID-19. Overall study context: The United States, Italy and Spain were the sources of the acute and convalescent COVID-19 samples. PBMCs, B-cell-depleted T cells, or T cells were the source of the cDNA or gDNA that made up the material.

Germline V gives CDR1 SEHNR, CDR2 FQNEAQ (reference sequence). Trimming removed 5 bases from V and 0 bases from J, with 11 bases in between. This CDR3 comprises 15 residues. The cohort comprised adults aged about 18 to 90 years residing in some 24 US areas. Participants' own reports of clinical history determined their cohort assignment. The repertoire was sequenced with immunoSEQ multiplex PCR; TCRdb's copy has only in-frame clones and lacks some. This sample carries some 210,000 clones, approximately 90% of them seen once, and the ten largest clones take about a tenth. The source of this sequence is a young man with acute COVID-19. The V and J genes are TRBV7-9 and TRBJ2-1; D might be TRBD1 (6 bases). Sequencing used PBMCs or T cells enriched from blood (not recorded which). This CDR3 is CASSPQGPSYNEQFF. The CDR3 coding sequence is TGTGCCAGCAGCCCCCAGGGGCCCTCCTACAATGAGCAGTTCTTC.